These 28 T cell receptor beta chains originate from one sample sequenced in a study of T-cell memory formation after mild COVID-19. TCRdb fed the 5' RACE reads into MiXCR, producing one record per CDR3 protein. The repertoire includes under 300,000 distinct CDR3 sequences, around 8% of them detected once, and around a fifth sits in the top ten. Source material: PBMCs or a T cell subset sorted from them (not recorded which). These receptors all stem from a man aged 18 to 29 who had mild COVID-19 (a few samples of this study predate the infection). Cell type and time point are not known.

This clonotype was seen a handful of times. The chain carries TRBV6-1 and TRBJ1-2, with 7 nucleotides matching TRBD1. J gave up 8 bases and V 4 bases, and 13 bases lay outside the gene matches. The CDR3 consists of 15 residues. CDR1 MNHNS and CDR2 SASEGT come from the germline V gene. CDR3 loop: CASSVRGGAISGYTF. In DNA form, the CDR3 reads TGTGCCAGCAGTGTTCGAGGGGGCGCCATCAGCGGCTACACCTTC.

This rearrangement joins TRBV20-1 to TRBJ2-3; a possible D gene is TRBD1 (5 bases). CDR1 and CDR2 from the germline V gene are DFQATT and SNEGSKA (reference sequence). The CDR3 sequence is 15 residues long. Trimming pared 6 bases from V and 10 bases from J, leaving 26 bases between. The CDR3 reads CSAAAYPGITRSQYF. The CDR3 DNA reads as TGCAGTGCCGCCGCCTACCCAGGGATTACCCGATCGCAGTATTTT.

This clonotype occurred a few times. The rearrangement joins TRBV7-9 to TRBJ2-1; 8 bases are a match to TRBD2. The germline gives CDR1 SEHNR, CDR2 FQNEAQ (reference sequence). The CDR3 is 14 amino acids. Losses at the gene ends were 4 bases for V and 2 bases for J; bases not matched to a gene: 1. The CDR3 is CASSSGLAYNEQFF. CDR3 nucleotides: TGTGCCAGCAGCTCGGGACTAGCCTACAATGAGCAGTTCTTC.

This clonotype was counted a few times. The chain recombines TRBV5-1 with TRBJ1-1; 9 nucleotides line up with TRBD1. V shed 4 bases, J shed 1 base, and the junction held 11 bases outside the gene matches. This CDR3 has 17 amino acids. The germline gives CDR1 SGHRS, CDR2 YFSETQ. CDR3 bases: TGCGCCAGCAGCAGGTCTCGGACAGGGGCACAGAACACTGAAGCTTTCTTT. Translated, it gives CASSRSRTGAQNTEAFF.

The chain recombines TRBV4-1 with TRBJ1-1; D is ambiguous. V dropped 4 bases and J dropped 0 bases, with 12 bases sitting between them. The CDR3 spans 15 residues. Germline CDR1 and CDR2: MGHRA and YSYEKL. The CDR3: CASSPPGPLNTEAFF. The CDR3 nucleotides are TGCGCCAGCAGCCCCCCCGGGCCCTTGAACACTGAAGCTTTCTTT.

V usage is TRBV27 and J usage is TRBJ1-2, with D hard to call. This CDR3 is 15 amino acids long. From germline, CDR1 is MNHEY and CDR2 SMNVEV (reference sequence). Trimming left V 8 bases short and J 1 base short, with 17 bases between. CDR3 in amino acids: CASLYAWGVNYGYTF. CDR3 DNA: TGTGCCAGCCTCTACGCTTGGGGTGTTAACTATGGCTACACCTTC.

This clonotype was recorded a few times. This chain links TRBV4-1 with TRBJ1-5; perhaps TRBD1 as D (6 bases). Deletions cut 1 base from V and 5 bases from J, with 12 bases between. Germline CDR1 MGHRA, CDR2 YSYEKL. CDR3 size: 15 residues. The CDR3 DNA reads as TGCGCCAGCAGCCAAGGACAGGAAGTATATCAGCCCCAGCATTTT. As protein: CASSQGQEVYQPQHF.

This clonotype has at least ten counts. The V call is TRBV4-3, the J call TRBJ2-1; possibly TRBD2 for D (5 bases). V was pared by 0 bases and J by 5 bases, with 23 bases between. The germline V gene has CDR1 LGHNA and CDR2 YSLEER. This CDR3 has 19 residues. The CDR3 is CASSQDLGVAGRGNNEQFF. Here the CDR3 DNA reads TGCGCCAGCAGCCAAGATCTGGGTGTTGCAGGACGAGGGAACAATGAGCAGTTCTTC.

This clonotype was picked up a small number of times. V usage is TRBV5-1 and J usage is TRBJ2-7; a possible D gene is TRBD2 (5 bases). V dropped 2 bases and J dropped 3 bases, with 12 bases sitting between them. CDR3 size: 14 residues. Germline CDR1 is SGHRS and CDR2 is YFSETQ. The CDR3 here is CASSFPGIGYEQYF. The DNA for the CDR3 is TGCGCCAGCAGCTTTCCGGGGATAGGCTACGAGCAGTACTTC. The variable domain in full, completed from reference TRBV5-1 and TRBJ2-7, reads KAGVTQTPRYLIKTRGQQVTLSCSPISGHRSVSWYQQTPGQGLQFLFEYFSETQRNKGNFPGRFSGRQFSNSRSEMNVSTLELGDSALYLCASSFPGIGYEQYFGPGTRLTVT.

This clonotype was seen only a few times. The rearrangement joins TRBV6-6 to TRBJ2-1, with 8 bases fitting TRBD2. Germline values: CDR1 MNHNY, CDR2 SVGAGI (reference sequence). Unmatched junction bases numbered 12, after V lost 6 bases and J lost 8 bases. The CDR3 totals 15 residues. This chain's CDR3 is CASSQPGGEGDEQFF. The CDR3 bases are TGTGCCAGCAGCCAACCGGGGGGGGAGGGCGATGAGCAGTTCTTC.

The V and J genes are TRBV12-3 or TRBV12-4 and TRBJ2-1, with unresolved D. Trimming took off 8 bases at V and 8 bases at J, with 4 bases between the two ends. This CDR3 has 9 amino acids. CDR3 bases: TGTGCCAGCGGGTATGAGCAGTTCTTC. Translation gives CASGYEQFF.

The chain links TRBV9 to TRBJ2-7; tentatively, D is TRBD1 (5 bases). V was trimmed by 0 bases and J by 3 bases, leaving 13 bases between them. The CDR3 consists of 15 residues. The germline CDR1 and CDR2 sequences are SGDLS and YYNGEE. Here the CDR3 reads CASSVGQTRVYEQYF. CDR3 coding DNA: TGTGCCAGCAGCGTAGGCCAGACCAGGGTCTACGAGCAGTACTTC.

In its sample, this clonotype was seen a few times. The chain links TRBV7-2 to TRBJ1-2; unclear D gene. The germline gives CDR1 SGHTA, CDR2 FQGNSA. Trimming pared 2 bases from V and 4 bases from J, leaving 11 bases between. CDR3 length: 14 amino acids. CDR3 amino acids: CASSLTDTLYGYTF. CDR3 sequence (DNA): TGTGCCAGCAGCTTAACCGACACCCTCTATGGCTACACCTTC.

A few counts support this clonotype. The CDR3 DNA sequence: TGCAGCGTTGAAAGCGGGGGGCCTCCCGGGGAGCTGTTTTTT. Its protein is CSVESGGPPGELFF. The V gene is TRBV29-1, the J gene TRBJ2-2; 9 nucleotides agree with TRBD2. CDR1 is SQVTM and CDR2 is ANQGSEA in the germline V gene. The CDR3 is 14 residues long. V was clipped by 2 bases and J by 6 bases; unmatched bases: 4.

This clonotype was observed a handful of times. The gene calls are TRBV27 and TRBJ1-6; D is possibly TRBD1 (5 bases). Germline CDR1 MNHEY, CDR2 SMNVEV (reference sequence). The V end lost 5 bases, the J end lost 9 bases, and 11 bases lay between the germline ends. This CDR3 has 13 amino acids. The CDR3 reads CASSQGNVSPLHF. The CDR3, as DNA: TGTGCCAGCAGTCAGGGTAATGTTTCACCCCTCCACTTT.

This clonotype was seen many times. The rearrangement joins TRBV4-1 to TRBJ2-3, with D perhaps TRBD1 or TRBD2 (5 bases each). The CDR3 length is 13 residues. Trimming pared 3 bases from V and 4 bases from J, leaving 8 bases between. Looked up from germline, CDR1 is MGHRA and CDR2 is YSYEKL. The CDR3 loop is CASSHRGADTQYF. DNA for the CDR3: TGCGCCAGCAGCCACAGAGGGGCAGATACGCAGTATTTT.

The V and J genes are TRBV25-1 and TRBJ2-1, with D maybe TRBD1 (5 bases). Trimming took 3 bases from V and 4 from J, leaving 13 bases between them. The CDR3 consists of 15 residues. The germline V gene encodes CDR1 MGHDK and CDR2 SYGVNS. The CDR3 bases are TGTGCCAGCAGTGAGGGGCAGGTCGGATACAATGAGCAGTTCTTC. Translation gives CASSEGQVGYNEQFF.

This clonotype occurred a few times. The genes are TRBV20-1 and TRBJ2-7; 8 nucleotides match TRBD1. This CDR3 comprises 14 residues. V lost 1 base to trimming and J lost 3 bases; unmatched junction nucleotides: 5. Germline CDR1 and CDR2: DFQATT and SNEGSKA (reference sequence). The chain's CDR3 is CSARVTGGLYEQYF. The CDR3 bases are TGCAGTGCTAGAGTAACAGGGGGTCTCTACGAGCAGTACTTC.

The chain is built from TRBV2 and TRBJ1-2; the D gene is possibly TRBD1 (6 bases). V was shortened by 7 bases and J by 5 bases, with 14 bases between the two germline ends. The CDR3 has 13 residues. From germline, CDR1 is SNHLY and CDR2 FYNNEI. The CDR3 coding sequence is TGTGCCAGCAAACCGGACAGACTTTATGGCTACACCTTC. This encodes CASKPDRLYGYTF.

The sample holds many counts of this clonotype. This chain links TRBV7-9 with TRBJ1-1; possibly TRBD1 for D (6 bases). This CDR3 has 14 amino acids. Germline-derived CDR1 and CDR2 are SEHNR and FQNEAQ (reference sequence). Trimming stripped 7 bases from V and 1 base from J, with 13 bases between. This CDR3 reads CASTTGQRNTEAFF. Written as DNA, the CDR3 is TGTGCCAGCACCACTGGACAGAGGAACACTGAAGCTTTCTTT.

This clonotype was seen many times. The rearrangement joins TRBV5-1 to TRBJ2-1, with D tentatively TRBD2 (6 bases). In germline, CDR1 is SGHRS, CDR2 YFSETQ. The CDR3 covers 14 residues. V lost 6 bases, J lost 7 bases, and 17 bases lay in between. This chain's CDR3 is CASTGADGGNEQFF. The CDR3 coding sequence is TGCGCCAGCACCGGAGCGGATGGAGGGAATGAGCAGTTCTTC.

This clonotype was detected a few times. The V call is TRBV5-1, the J call TRBJ1-3; no clear D. This CDR3 is built from 15 residues. The V end was cut by 0 bases, the J end by 8 bases, with 15 bases between. Looked up from germline, CDR1 is SGHRS and CDR2 is YFSETQ. The CDR3 coding sequence is TGCGCCAGCAGCTTGGGGTCTGCAGCCCGGGACACCATATATTTT. Protein product: CASSLGSAARDTIYF.

This clonotype was counted a few times. The genes are TRBV13 and TRBJ2-2; 8 bases agree with TRBD1. Germline loops: CDR1 PRHDT, CDR2 FYEKMQ (reference sequence). Trimming cost V 0 bases and J 2 bases; bases outside gene matches: 11. The CDR3 length is 19 residues. CDR3 bases: TGTGCCAGCAGCTTAGGCCCCCCTGGACAGGGAGGAAACACCGGGGAGCTGTTTTTT. The encoded protein is CASSLGPPGQGGNTGELFF.

This clonotype showed up just a few times. V gene TRBV2 combines with J gene TRBJ2-7; unclear D gene. V was shortened by 2 bases and J by 9 bases, with 11 bases between the two germline ends. Germline V lookup: CDR1 SNHLY, CDR2 FYNNEI. The CDR3 is 12 amino acids. CDR3 region: CASSETVVGQYV. In DNA, the CDR3 is TGTGCCAGCAGTGAAACCGTTGTAGGGCAGTACGTC.

This clonotype was seen a few times. V is TRBV28 and J is TRBJ2-7; 7 bases are a match to TRBD2. The V segment lost 5 bases and the J segment 2 bases; nucleotides outside the gene matches: 9. Germline V gene lookup returns CDR1 MDHEN and CDR2 SYDVKM. CDR3 length: 15 residues. DNA of the CDR3: TGTGCCAGCAGTGAAAGCGGGGCCTCACCCTACGAGCAGTACGTC. Translating it yields CASSESGASPYEQYV.

This clonotype was picked up a small number of times. The chain employs TRBV25-1 and TRBJ2-3; 9 bases are a match to TRBD2. The CDR3 runs to 17 residues. CDR1 and CDR2 from the germline V gene are MGHDK and SYGVNS. V lost 4 bases and J lost 6; bases outside the gene matches: 14. CDR3 in DNA: TGTGCCAGCAGTGGATCCGCACTGCGGGGGGGCCGGGATACGCAGTATTTT. Its translation is CASSGSALRGGRDTQYF.

This clonotype was seen more than once but under ten times. This chain connects TRBV11-2 to TRBJ2-5; D call uncertain. Trimming left V 3 bases short and J 1 base short, with 6 bases between. Germline CDR1 SGHAT, CDR2 FQNNGV. CDR3 length: 13 residues. The CDR3 reads CASSFGIQETQYF. CDR3 nucleotide sequence: TGTGCCAGCAGCTTTGGGATCCAAGAGACCCAGTACTTC.

There are a few counts of this clonotype. The chain recombines TRBV9 with TRBJ1-1; D might be TRBD1 (5 bases). V lost 0 bases and J lost 7, with 13 bases in between. CDR3 length equals 14 residues. Germline loops: CDR1 SGDLS, CDR2 YYNGEE. The CDR3 region is CASSVEGRRGEAFF. The CDR3 nucleotides are TGTGCCAGCAGCGTAGAAGGCAGGAGGGGTGAAGCTTTCTTT.